The rows below give T cell receptor beta chains drawn from one sample of a study of identical twins. One entry per CDR3 protein, called by TCRdb with MiXCR from the 5' RACE reads. The table records approximately 500,000 distinct CDR3 sequences, approximately 24% of them present only once. The sample was also reused in another study, on T cells expressing NK-cell markers.

The sequencing sample was made of CD4+ T cells sorted from blood. These receptors were collected from a woman between 18 and 29 years old in good health. CDR3s include the opening cysteine and the closing phenylalanine or tryptophan. D genes are given only for firm matches. Size tells how often a clone was seen (once, few, many) or the class of an expanded clone, and some rows leave it out.

j_call: TRBJ2-7
v_call: TRBV20-1
clone_size: few
d_call: NA
cdr3_aa: CSAREGPSYEQYF
cdr3_nt: TGCAGTGCTAGAGAAGGGCCCTCCTACGAGCAGTACTTC

j_call: TRBJ2-1
v_call: TRBV21-1
clone_size: NA
d_call: NA
cdr3_aa: CASSKPFF
cdr3_nt: TGTGCCAGCAGCAAACCGTTCTTC

j_call: TRBJ1-1
v_call: TRBV20-1
clone_size: NA
d_call: NA
cdr3_aa: CSALDPGEAFF
cdr3_nt: TGCAGTGCTCTCGACCCGGGGGAAGCTTTCTTT

j_call: TRBJ2-2
v_call: TRBV5-1
clone_size: few
d_call: NA
cdr3_aa: CASSIYPDTGELFF
cdr3_nt: TGCGCCAGCAGCATCTACCCGGACACCGGGGAGCTGTTTTTT

j_call: TRBJ2-1
v_call: TRBV11-2
clone_size: NA
d_call: NA
cdr3_aa: CASSFQGNEQFF
cdr3_nt: TGTGCCAGCAGCTTTCAGGGCAATGAGCAGTTCTTC

j_call: TRBJ2-3
v_call: TRBV6-1
clone_size: once
d_call: TRBD2
cdr3_aa: CASKGLAGAQRTDTQYF
cdr3_nt: TGTGCCAGCAAGGGACTAGCGGGAGCCCAACGCACAGATACGCAGTATTTT

j_call: TRBJ1-2
v_call: TRBV12-3/TRBV12-4
clone_size: NA
d_call: TRBD1
cdr3_aa: CASTLRQGYGYTF
cdr3_nt: TGTGCCAGCACCCTACGACAGGGCTATGGCTACACCTTC

j_call: TRBJ2-1
v_call: TRBV20-1
clone_size: few
d_call: NA
cdr3_aa: CSGEPWDFYYNEQFF
cdr3_nt: TGCAGTGGGGAGCCGTGGGACTTCTATTACAATGAGCAGTTCTTC

j_call: TRBJ2-1
v_call: TRBV9
clone_size: few
d_call: NA
cdr3_aa: CASSVVAALYNEQFF
cdr3_nt: TGTGCCAGCAGCGTAGTAGCGGCCTTGTACAATGAGCAGTTCTTC

j_call: TRBJ2-7
v_call: TRBV2
clone_size: NA
d_call: NA
cdr3_aa: CASSAQGKGYEQYF
cdr3_nt: TGTGCCAGCAGTGCCCAGGGAAAAGGGTACGAGCAGTACTTC

j_call: TRBJ2-3
v_call: TRBV18
clone_size: NA
d_call: NA
cdr3_aa: CASSPFQGKSSTQYF
cdr3_nt: TGTGCCAGCTCACCATTCCAGGGAAAGAGTAGTACGCAGTATTTT

j_call: TRBJ2-7
v_call: TRBV7-2
clone_size: NA
d_call: NA
cdr3_aa: CASSHGLASYREYF
cdr3_nt: TGTGCCAGCAGCCACGGACTGGCCAGCTACCGGGAGTACTTC

j_call: TRBJ2-1
v_call: TRBV6-5
clone_size: NA
d_call: NA
cdr3_aa: CASGTPYNEQFF
cdr3_nt: TGTGCCAGCGGTACGCCCTACAATGAGCAGTTCTTC

j_call: TRBJ2-1
v_call: TRBV12-3/TRBV12-4
clone_size: many
d_call: TRBD2
cdr3_aa: CASSSGTSGYNEQFF
cdr3_nt: TGTGCCAGCAGCTCGGGGACTAGCGGATACAATGAGCAGTTCTTC

j_call: TRBJ1-3
v_call: TRBV7-9
clone_size: few
d_call: NA
cdr3_aa: CASSLAAGGGNTIYF
cdr3_nt: TGTGCCAGCAGCTTAGCCGCCGGGGGGGGAAACACCATATATTTT

j_call: TRBJ2-5
v_call: TRBV29-1
clone_size: few
d_call: NA
cdr3_aa: CSVEDFVLRRTQYF
cdr3_nt: TGCAGCGTTGAAGATTTCGTCTTGCGGCGGACCCAGTACTTC

j_call: TRBJ2-7
v_call: TRBV12-3/TRBV12-4
clone_size: many
d_call: NA
cdr3_aa: CASGTIRGEQYF
cdr3_nt: TGTGCCAGCGGAACCATTCGGGGAGAGCAGTACTTC

j_call: TRBJ1-6
v_call: TRBV6-5
clone_size: NA
d_call: NA
cdr3_aa: CASSYKGLGSPLHF
cdr3_nt: TGTGCCAGCAGTTATAAAGGGCTGGGTTCACCCCTCCACTTT

j_call: TRBJ1-1
v_call: TRBV12-3/TRBV12-4
clone_size: NA
d_call: NA
cdr3_aa: CASTTVGRGAFF
cdr3_nt: TGTGCCAGCACCACGGTGGGGCGAGGGGCTTTCTTT

j_call: TRBJ2-5
v_call: TRBV19
clone_size: few
d_call: TRBD2
cdr3_aa: CATSLAGFLAETQYF
cdr3_nt: TGTGCCACGAGCCTAGCGGGATTCCTCGCGGAGACCCAGTACTTC

j_call: TRBJ1-6
v_call: TRBV20-1
clone_size: NA
d_call: NA
cdr3_aa: CSARVGGSSSYNSPLHF
cdr3_nt: TGCAGTGCTAGAGTTGGGGGTTCGAGCTCCTATAATTCACCCCTCCACTTT

j_call: TRBJ2-5
v_call: TRBV7-7
clone_size: NA
d_call: NA
cdr3_aa: CASSPWIAKETQYF
cdr3_nt: TGTGCCAGCAGTCCCTGGATTGCTAAAGAGACCCAGTACTTC

j_call: TRBJ2-3
v_call: TRBV5-1
clone_size: many
d_call: TRBD2
cdr3_aa: CASSLAGGRADTQYF
cdr3_nt: TGTGCCAGCAGTTTAGCGGGGGGTCGGGCAGATACGCAGTATTTT

j_call: TRBJ1-1
v_call: TRBV14
clone_size: once
d_call: NA
cdr3_aa: CASSQDLGGNTEAFF
cdr3_nt: TGTGCCAGCAGCCAAGATCTCGGGGGTAACACTGAAGCTTTCTTT

j_call: TRBJ2-3
v_call: TRBV21-1
clone_size: NA
d_call: NA
cdr3_aa: CASSKEDGRGVGDTQYF
cdr3_nt: TGTGCCAGCAGCAAAGAAGACGGCAGGGGCGTCGGAGATACGCAGTATTTT

j_call: TRBJ1-2
v_call: TRBV7-2
clone_size: few
d_call: NA
cdr3_aa: CASSFKADSNYGYTF
cdr3_nt: TGTGCCAGCAGCTTTAAGGCGGACTCTAACTATGGCTACACCTTC

j_call: TRBJ1-1
v_call: TRBV20-1
clone_size: once
d_call: NA
cdr3_aa: CSAKKGGVRTEAFF
cdr3_nt: TGCAGTGCTAAAAAGGGAGGGGTGCGCACTGAAGCTTTCTTT

j_call: TRBJ2-2
v_call: TRBV12-3/TRBV12-4
clone_size: NA
d_call: TRBD1
cdr3_aa: CASSLWGPGTGRTGELFF
cdr3_nt: TGTGCCAGCAGTCTGTGGGGGCCCGGGACAGGGCGTACCGGGGAGCTGTTTTTT

j_call: TRBJ1-1
v_call: TRBV18
clone_size: NA
d_call: NA
cdr3_aa: CASSPEIGRGTEAFF
cdr3_nt: TGTGCCAGCTCACCAGAGATAGGCCGAGGCACTGAAGCTTTCTTT

j_call: TRBJ2-3
v_call: TRBV29-1
clone_size: NA
d_call: TRBD2
cdr3_aa: CSVVGGGGGDTQYF
cdr3_nt: TGCAGCGTTGTTGGGGGGGGTGGTGGAGATACGCAGTATTTT

j_call: TRBJ2-4
v_call: TRBV2
clone_size: NA
d_call: TRBD1
cdr3_aa: CASSPDRGNKNIQYF
cdr3_nt: TGTGCCAGCAGCCCGGACAGGGGGAACAAAAACATTCAGTACTTC

j_call: TRBJ2-5
v_call: TRBV5-6
clone_size: NA
d_call: NA
cdr3_aa: CASSTTQGAETQYF
cdr3_nt: TGTGCCAGCAGCACAACCCAGGGAGCGGAGACCCAGTACTTC

j_call: TRBJ2-7
v_call: TRBV12-3/TRBV12-4
clone_size: NA
d_call: NA
cdr3_aa: CASSFQRGSYEQYF
cdr3_nt: TGTGCCAGCAGTTTTCAGAGGGGCTCCTACGAGCAGTACTTC

j_call: TRBJ2-7
v_call: TRBV5-4
clone_size: NA
d_call: TRBD2
cdr3_aa: CASSLVRPAGARDEQYF
cdr3_nt: TGTGCCAGCAGCTTGGTTCGGCCAGCGGGAGCGAGGGACGAGCAGTACTTC